This T cell receptor beta chain was recovered during a study of cytomegalovirus exposure and HLA in healthy donors. Produced via immunoSEQ multiplex PCR; TCRdb's table is partial and in-frame only. The data show roughly 200,000 clones, roughly nine tenths seen once. V gave up 0 bases and J gave up 7 bases, with 13 bases separating them. The CDR3 sequence is 14 residues long. The germline V gene encodes CDR1 SGHNT and CDR2 YYREEE (reference sequence). This chain connects TRBV5-4 to TRBJ1-2; D is unresolved. The specimen sequenced was PBMCs. This TCR came from a young man in good health and CMV-seropositive. The CDR3 sequence is CASSLAGTMGGYTF. The CDR3 DNA is TGTGCCAGCAGCTTGGCAGGAACAATGGGTGGCTACACCTTC. Variable domain in full (rest from reference TRBV5-4 and TRBJ1-2): ETGVTQSPTHLIKTRGQQVTLRCSSQSGHNTVSWYQQALGQGPQFIFQYYREEENGRGNFPPRFSGLQFPNYSSELNVNALELDDSALYLCASSLAGTMGGYTFGSGTRLTVV.